This T cell receptor beta chain was identified during a study of T cell responses to AZD1222 COVID-19 vaccine. In germline, CDR1 is MNHNY, CDR2 SVGAGI (reference sequence). This CDR3 has 16 amino acids. The J segment lost 2 bases and the V segment lost 5 bases, leaving 9 bases of the junction unmatched. Only in-frame clones appear in the TCRdb table, and some are missing; sequencing was by immunoSEQ multiplex PCR. The sample holds about 270,000 clones, almost 95% seen once. The sequence was obtained from an adult who received the AZD1222 COVID-19 vaccine. Specimen: peripheral blood, collected 28 days after the second AZD1222 dose. The chain couples TRBV6-6 to TRBJ1-5, with 7 bases aligning to TRBD1. The CDR3 DNA reads as TGTGCCAGCAGTACAAGGACAGGTCAACGCAATCAGCCCCAGCATTTT. Translated: CASSTRTGQRNQPQHF.